This T cell receptor beta chain was retrieved from a study of blood T cell repertoires in COVID-19. For the study at large: T cells, B-cell-depleted T cells, or PBMCs supplied cDNA or gDNA.

Data came from immunoSEQ multiplex PCR; TCRdb stores just in-frame clones and leaves some out. There are 100,000 to 150,000 clones in the sample; about 86% occur only once, and more than 2% lies in the top ten. The germline CDR1 and CDR2 sequences are SGHAT and FQNNGV. CDR3 length equals 15 residues. The V gene lost 5 bases and the J gene lost 7 bases, with 20 bases spanning the gap. The source of this sequence is a man aged 40-55 years with acute COVID-19. The sequencing sample was made of PBMCs or T cells enriched from blood (not recorded which). V usage is TRBV11-2 and J usage is TRBJ2-5; D is possibly TRBD1 (8 bases). CDR3 sequence (DNA): TGTGCCAGCAGCGAAACAGCAGGGGGCGGGGGGACCCAGTACTTC. Amino acid sequence: CASSETAGGGGTQYF.